Listed below are T cell receptor beta chains from one sample, sequenced in a study of T cell responses to AZD1222 COVID-19 vaccine. Produced via immunoSEQ multiplex PCR; TCRdb's table is partial and in-frame only. The sample holds more than 70,000 clones, roughly nine tenths seen once. The sample consisted of peripheral blood, taken 28 days after the second AZD1222 dose. The origin of the receptors is an adult who received the AZD1222 COVID-19 vaccine. Both conserved end residues are part of each CDR3. The D gene is left open where the match is weak. Expanded clones are given a class, and other clones once, few, many or no size at all.

clone_size: -
v_call: TRBV11-1
d_call: -
j_call: TRBJ2-7
cdr3_nt: TGTGCCAGCAGCTTCGTTAGCACGTATGGTCACGAGCAGTACTTC
cdr3_aa: CASSFVSTYGHEQYF

clone_size: once
v_call: TRBV4-1
d_call: -
j_call: TRBJ2-1
cdr3_nt: TGCGCCAGCAGCCAAGGACGTGCTTTACTGAGCTCCTACAATGAGCAGTTCTTC
cdr3_aa: CASSQGRALLSSYNEQFF

clone_size: once
v_call: TRBV7-2
d_call: -
j_call: TRBJ2-1
cdr3_nt: TGTGCCAGCAGCTTAAGGACGGACAATGAGCAGTTCTTC
cdr3_aa: CASSLRTDNEQFF

clone_size: -
v_call: TRBV9
d_call: -
j_call: TRBJ2-7
cdr3_nt: TGTGCCAGCAGCGTAGCTGGACAGCCAACCTACGAGCAGTACTTC
cdr3_aa: CASSVAGQPTYEQYF

clone_size: -
v_call: TRBV19
d_call: -
j_call: TRBJ1-2
cdr3_nt: TGTGCCAGTAGTATCCGCCTCCAGGGGACGGTCTATGGCTACACCTTC
cdr3_aa: CASSIRLQGTVYGYTF

clone_size: -
v_call: TRBV5-1
d_call: -
j_call: TRBJ1-2
cdr3_nt: TGCGCCAGCAGCTTGGAGAGCGGTGGCTACACCTTC
cdr3_aa: CASSLESGGYTF

clone_size: -
v_call: TRBV10-3
d_call: TRBD1
j_call: TRBJ2-7
cdr3_nt: TGTGCCATCAGTGAGGCCGGGACAGGCCCTATCGAGCAGTACTTC
cdr3_aa: CAISEAGTGPIEQYF

clone_size: -
v_call: TRBV7-9
d_call: TRBD1
j_call: TRBJ1-2
cdr3_nt: TGTGCCAGCAGCCTGCCGGGACAGGGGGCTGGTGGCTACACCTTC
cdr3_aa: CASSLPGQGAGGYTF

clone_size: -
v_call: TRBV11-2
d_call: -
j_call: TRBJ1-1
cdr3_nt: TGTGCCAGCAGCAACTACAGATCGAACACTGAAGCTTTCTTT
cdr3_aa: CASSNYRSNTEAFF

clone_size: -
v_call: TRBV9
d_call: -
j_call: TRBJ1-4
cdr3_nt: TGTGCCAGCACCACCGGGGCCGGCGCAAGGGGGGAAAAACTGTTTTTT
cdr3_aa: CASTTGAGARGEKLFF